This T cell receptor (beta chain) was observed in a study of cytomegalovirus exposure and HLA in healthy donors (dated by TCRdb to about 2017). Concerning the study at large: According to an earlier analysis of a few hundred of the donors, some 170 million T cells yielded approximately 120 million unique TCR beta sequences and approximately 300 Gb of sequence data. Approximately 330 gigabases of sequencing data and around 80 million unique TCR sequences made up an early release that covered approximately 620 HLA-typed donors. Among the roughly 430 genotyped donors, approximately 76% belonged to the genetic ancestry cluster associated with self-reported Caucasian donors. The study aimed to test whether signatures of past pathogen exposure could be identified by cataloging public T cell receptors. The study profiled the T cell repertoires of approximately 700 subjects by immunosequencing and related them to cytomegalovirus serostatus. Besides the first cohort of roughly 660 subjects, a separate validation cohort made up of 120 different subjects was used. The study combined high-throughput TCR immunosequencing, statistical association of individual TCRs with disease status, and machine learning to predict cytomegalovirus infection status. A later analysis re-analyzed previously published TCR beta repertoires from roughly 600 donors and added high-resolution HLA genotyping to study TCR occurrence patterns. The later analysis used no new phenotypic data to find candidate immune exposures, relying instead on TCR beta sequences and their occurrence across donors. To decide whether each TCR beta V gene segment behaved as functional or pseudogenic, an earlier analysis of approximately 600 of the donors relied on high-throughput TCR beta sequencing. Donor age, sex, ethnicity and CMV serostatus were compiled alongside the repertoire data. A later genetic analysis took genome-wide SNP genotypes for about 65% of the 666 donors and used that subset as a discovery cohort. All discovery cohort repertoires had been generated on a single sequencing platform. HLA typing covered class I and class II loci at four-digit resolution. Typing coverage differed by locus: A, B, C, DRB1 and DQB1 were typed in about 629-630 donors, DQA1 in approximately 520, DPA1 in approximately 610, and DPB1 in approximately 450. A handful of DR-DQ haplotypes were handled as single units for association and clustering because linkage in the cohort was strong. On average, 235,054 unique TCR beta nucleotide sequences were sequenced per donor among a few hundred genotyped donors of the cohort, with 15% to 20% of those sequences being non-productive. What the research found in general, with its limitations: Strong co-occurrence of HLA alleles, especially DR and DQ, made assigning TCR associations to individual alleles difficult. In a later analysis, the rate of TCR association differed among HLA loci, with DRB1 alleles having the most associated TCRs and HLA-C alleles having the fewest. V-gene and J-gene trimming of TCR beta chains was associated with a missense DCLRE1C variant in a later genetic analysis, and the association was replicated in an independent cohort. Several of the top co-occurrence clusters appeared to be linked to parvovirus B19, influenza, CMV and Epstein-Barr virus, according to a later analysis. Because HLA typing was unavailable for some donors at each locus, only the typed subset was used in association tests. Most TCR sequences were observed very rarely across donors, whereas some public TCRs were present in many individuals. In a later analysis, more than 15,000 TCR beta sequences were associated with specific HLA alleles at a false discovery rate of 0.05. Because counts were too low, roughly 16 rarely observed V segments, including chromosome 9 orphons, were excluded from the earlier analysis of around 590 of the donors. A cluster of highly shared sequence variants was judged likely to be a technical artifact of the sequencing pipeline. Correlated functional status among segregating V segments might be attributable to linkage disequilibrium, but an unknown experimental factor could not be ruled out. In a later analysis, HLA-associated TCR beta chains were found to be more clonally expanded and to have lower generation probabilities than equally common non-associated chains. The 87-base-pair reads could not distinguish some IMGT-functional V segments, including TRBV6-2 and TRBV6-3, so those segments were excluded. Roughly uniform sequencing depth across donors was assumed in presence/absence analyses, although this assumption may not hold. A total of roughly 160 TCR beta chains were listed by the study as associated with cytomegalovirus. Only TCR beta chains were sequenced in this cohort, and the absence of alpha or paired-chain data limited detectable features. According to a later genetic analysis, donors in an Asian-associated ancestry cluster had fewer N-insertions in productive TCRs than the approximately 650-donor mean. A further reported finding was that TCR beta sequences accurately predicted the HLA-A and HLA-B alleles for most subjects in the first cohort. The authors suggested that the approach could potentially be extended to other disease states and immunological phenotypes. In a later analysis, most CMV-associated TCR beta chains were found to appear HLA-restricted, with HLA associations seemingly driven largely by CMV exposure. A few of the identified cytomegalovirus-associated TCR beta chains were confirmed in vitro to be specific for cytomegalovirus antigens. In both the original and validation cohorts, the classifier was reported to diagnose cytomegalovirus status with high specificity and sensitivity. Immune exposure information for the cohort was limited to CMV serostatus. In an earlier analysis of roughly 500 of the donors, most TCR beta V segments appeared in productive rearrangements about 87% or about 30% of the time, broadly matching IMGT annotations.

In total, roughly 670 healthy bone marrow donors made up the cohort. At the time of sampling, every cohort member was nominally healthy, though immune exposures that went unrecorded were likely present. The donor was CMV seropositive and was included in the group of 250 to 300 seropositive cohort members. Each donor provided a peripheral blood sample, and peripheral blood mononuclear cells were used for TCR beta sequencing. The Qiagen DNeasy Blood Extraction Kit was used to extract genomic DNA from the blood cell samples. As concerns this clone: Its antigen target is currently unknown. No quality values exist for individual bases; no much larger clone is one base distant.

The receptor library was made with the immunoSEQ multiplex PCR assay. The multiplex PCR relied on a mix of 60 forward primers for TCR Vbeta segments and 13 reverse primers for TCR Jbeta segments. The CDR3 region of rearranged TCR beta genes was amplified from genomic DNA with a multiplex PCR assay. The amplified TCR beta libraries were sequenced on the Illumina HiSeq System as 87-base-pair reads. In the source study's methods: A later analysis counted some 80 million unique TCR beta chains across the 500 to 850 repertoires, and 10 million to 12 million of these chains were shared by at least two donors. A nearest-neighbor algorithm error-corrected the raw reads and collapsed the reads into unique sequences, merging closely related sequences to remove PCR and sequencing errors. Alignment of CDR3 sequences to IMGT reference sequences was used to assign V, D and J gene segments. For a sequence to be retained, a match of at least six nucleotides to both a V gene segment and a J gene segment was required. A rearrangement counted as productive if the CDR3 had no stop codons and remained in frame with V and J, and every other rearrangement counted as non-productive. CDR3 was defined by IMGT convention, running from the second conserved V-encoded cysteine to the conserved J-encoded phenylalanine. The earlier analysis of about 590 of the donors excluded sequences that lacked an unambiguous match to a single V gene segment. An earlier analysis of 587 of the donors called V segments functional above 56.7% productive rearrangements and segregating when the between-donor standard deviation exceeded 5%. To diagnose cytomegalovirus status from the catalog of TCR beta chain sequences, a statistical classification framework was built. In a later analysis, TCR nucleotide sequences were compared against IMGT/GENE-DB human TR gene sequences so that V and J genes could be assigned. A later analysis assigned CDR3 sequences and most-parsimonious VDJ recombination scenarios with the TCRdist pipeline. In a later analysis, each TCR beta chain was defined by its CDR3 amino acid sequence together with its V-gene family, and reads lacking a unique V-gene family were excluded. In a later analysis, several hundred highly shared, low-generation-probability nucleotide sequences were removed to address suspected cross-contamination and a sequencing artifact. A later analysis calculated a clonal expansion index for each public chain from normalized within-repertoire ranks of inferred template counts. In a later analysis, generation probabilities were computed using a VDJ recombination model fitted to out-of-frame rearrangements, and the results were checked against IGoR. In a later analysis, hypergeometric tests were used to score TCR-TCR, TCR-HLA and TCR-CMV co-occurrence, with a repertoire-size bias correction applied to TCR pairs. In a later analysis, false discovery rates were estimated by permuting HLA or CMV assignments 20 times. A later analysis grouped co-occurring TCRs with DBSCAN, adding TCRdist sequence similarity when clustering within HLA-allele-positive subsets. Co-occurrence clustering excluded repertoires with fewer than 30,000 or more than 120,000 public chains, plus five with anomalous nucleotide sharing. The clones in this table, taken by TCRdb from immuneACCESS, are in-frame only. Not every clone is retained; where verified, under half of the shortfall comes from an unresolved V gene, and the cause of the rest is unknown. The DNA was the basis for D and trimming; V, J and clone size are from that table. The sample yields approximately 160,000 clones; 75% to 80% were counted once. The ten biggest clones cover about 2.4% of the sample.

From its cysteine to its phenylalanine, the CDR3 spans 16 amino acids. Only CDR3 DNA remains: 48 bases, in frame from the first base. Relative to germline, V is 5 bases shorter and J is 0 bases shorter, with 16 bases between their ends. The germline V gene sets CDR1 to SGHAT and CDR2 to FQNNGV. The source of this sequence is a woman aged 40 to 50 in good health and CMV-seropositive. Recombination linked TRBV11-2 to TRBJ1-1; TRBD1 is a weak D gene call, 5 bases matching. The sample was PBMCs. For the CDR3, the sequence is CASSAQVGPMNTEAFF. The bases are TGTGCCAGCAGCGCGCAAGTGGGGCCGATGAACACTGAAGCTTTCTTT.